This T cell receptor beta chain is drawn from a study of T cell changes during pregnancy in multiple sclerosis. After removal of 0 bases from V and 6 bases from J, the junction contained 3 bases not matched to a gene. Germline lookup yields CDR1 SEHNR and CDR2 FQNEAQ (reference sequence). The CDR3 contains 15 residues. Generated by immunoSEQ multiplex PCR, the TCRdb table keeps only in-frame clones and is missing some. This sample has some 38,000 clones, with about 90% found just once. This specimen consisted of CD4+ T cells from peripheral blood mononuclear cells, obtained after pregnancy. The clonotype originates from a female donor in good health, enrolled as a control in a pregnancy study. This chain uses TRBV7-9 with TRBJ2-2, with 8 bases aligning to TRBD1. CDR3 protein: CASSLALQGAGELFF. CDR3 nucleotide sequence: TGTGCCAGCAGCTTAGCCTTACAGGGGGCCGGGGAGCTGTTTTTT.